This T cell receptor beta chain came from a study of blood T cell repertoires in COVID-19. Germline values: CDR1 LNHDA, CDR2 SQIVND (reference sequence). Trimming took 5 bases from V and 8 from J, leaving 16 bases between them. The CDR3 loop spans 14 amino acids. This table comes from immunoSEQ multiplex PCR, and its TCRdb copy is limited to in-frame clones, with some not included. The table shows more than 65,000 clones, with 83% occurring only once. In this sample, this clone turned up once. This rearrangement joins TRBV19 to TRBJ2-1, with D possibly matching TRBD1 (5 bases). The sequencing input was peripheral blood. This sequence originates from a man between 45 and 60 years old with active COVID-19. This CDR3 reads CASSPANAGYEQFF. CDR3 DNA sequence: TGTGCCAGTAGTCCAGCTAACGCAGGGTATGAGCAGTTCTTC. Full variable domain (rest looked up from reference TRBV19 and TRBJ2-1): DGGITQSPKYLFRKEGQNVTLSCEQNLNHDAMYWYRQDPGQGLRLIYYSQIVNDFQKGDIAEGYSVSREKKESFPLTVTSAQKNPTAFYLCASSPANAGYEQFFGPGTRLTVL.